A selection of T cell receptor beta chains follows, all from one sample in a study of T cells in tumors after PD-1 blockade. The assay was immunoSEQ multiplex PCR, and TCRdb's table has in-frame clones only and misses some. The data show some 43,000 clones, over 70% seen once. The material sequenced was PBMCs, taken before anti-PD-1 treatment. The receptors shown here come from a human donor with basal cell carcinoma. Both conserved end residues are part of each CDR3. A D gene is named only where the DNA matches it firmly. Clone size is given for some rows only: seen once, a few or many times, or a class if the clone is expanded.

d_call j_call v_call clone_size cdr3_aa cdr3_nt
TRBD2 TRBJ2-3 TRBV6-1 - CASSEALAGGTDTQYF TGTGCCAGCAGTGAAGCCCTAGCGGGGGGCACAGATACGCAGTATTTT
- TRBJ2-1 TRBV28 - CASTLQGTYNEQFF TGTGCCAGCACCTTGCAGGGGACCTACAATGAGCAGTTCTTC
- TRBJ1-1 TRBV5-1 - CASSLDGREAFF TGCGCCAGCAGCTTGGATGGCAGAGAAGCTTTCTTT
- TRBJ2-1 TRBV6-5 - CASSSYTHLSSTFF TGTGCCAGCAGTTCGTATACCCACCTGTCCTCAACGTTCTTC
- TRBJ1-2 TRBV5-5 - CASSSPPNYGYTF TGTGCCAGCAGCTCCCCCCCTAACTATGGCTACACCTTC
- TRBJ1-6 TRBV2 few CASSERTANSPLHF TGTGCCAGCAGTGAACGCACAGCTAATTCACCCCTCCACTTT
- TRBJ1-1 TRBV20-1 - CSARKDLEAFF TGCAGTGCTAGGAAGGATCTTGAAGCTTTCTTT
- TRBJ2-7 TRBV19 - CASSIRQGYEQYF TGTGCCAGTAGTATCAGGCAGGGCTACGAGCAGTACTTC
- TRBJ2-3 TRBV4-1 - CASSHGGAIHTDTQYF TGCGCCAGCAGCCATGGGGGTGCCATTCACACAGATACGCAGTATTTT
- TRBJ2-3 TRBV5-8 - CASSLGGTDTQYF TGTGCCAGCAGCTTGGGTGGGACAGATACGCAGTATTTT
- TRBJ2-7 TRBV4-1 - CASSQSGLTYEQYF TGCGCCAGCAGCCAGTCCGGGTTGACCTACGAGCAGTACTTC
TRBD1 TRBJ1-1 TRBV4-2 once CASSQDVDRGREAFF TGTGCCAGCAGCCAAGATGTGGACAGGGGGCGTGAAGCTTTCTTT
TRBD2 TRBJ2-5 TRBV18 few CASSRGLAGEETQYF TGTGCCAGCTCCCGTGGACTAGCGGGGGAAGAGACCCAGTACTTC
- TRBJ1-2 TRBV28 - CASSARGNPYGYTF TGTGCCAGCAGCGCAAGGGGAAACCCATATGGCTACACCTTC
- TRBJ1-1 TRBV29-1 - CSVEGHLNTEAFF TGCAGCGTTGAAGGGCACCTGAACACTGAAGCTTTCTTT
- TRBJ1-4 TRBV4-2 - CASSQDRGNNEKLFF TGTGCCAGCAGCCAAGACAGAGGCAATAATGAAAAACTGTTTTTT
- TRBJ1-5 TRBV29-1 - CSVGGGGQPQHF TGCAGCGTTGGTGGGGGAGGGCAGCCCCAGCATTTT
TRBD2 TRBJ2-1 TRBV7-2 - CASSLRFSSGGYNEQFF TGTGCCAGCAGCTTAAGATTCTCTAGCGGGGGCTACAATGAGCAGTTCTTC
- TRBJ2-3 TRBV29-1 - CSVVWRVQYF TGCAGCGTTGTGTGGAGGGTGCAGTATTTT
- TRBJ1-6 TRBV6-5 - CASRDYSPLHF TGTGCCAGCAGGGACTATTCACCCCTCCACTTT
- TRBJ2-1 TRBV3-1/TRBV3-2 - CASSQVGEVGNEQFF TGTGCCAGCAGCCAAGTTGGGGAAGTGGGGAATGAGCAGTTCTTC
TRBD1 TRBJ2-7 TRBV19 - CATKTGTVSYEQYF TGTGCCACTAAGACCGGGACAGTAAGCTACGAGCAGTACTTC
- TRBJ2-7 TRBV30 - CAWSVSGSYEQYF TGTGCCTGGAGTGTCAGCGGCTCCTACGAGCAGTACTTC
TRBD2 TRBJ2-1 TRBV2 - CASSSTSGGAYEQFF TGTGCCAGCAGTTCGACTAGCGGGGGGGCTTATGAGCAGTTCTTC
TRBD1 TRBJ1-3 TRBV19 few CASRPTGTGNTIYF TGTGCCAGTAGACCGACAGGGACTGGAAACACCATATATTTT
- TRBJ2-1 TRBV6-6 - CASRGGGNEQFF TGTGCCAGCAGGGGGGGCGGGAATGAGCAGTTCTTC
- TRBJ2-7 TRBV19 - CASSTVDSQSAYEQYF TGTGCCAGTAGTACGGTAGACAGCCAATCAGCCTACGAGCAGTACTTC
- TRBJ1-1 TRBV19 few CASRGLIMNTEAFF TGTGCCAGTAGGGGTTTAATCATGAACACTGAAGCTTTCTTT
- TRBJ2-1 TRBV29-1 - CSVDRSRNNEQFF TGCAGCGTTGATAGGTCCAGGAACAATGAGCAGTTCTTC
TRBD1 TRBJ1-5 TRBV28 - CASRRTGEIQPQHF TGTGCCAGCAGGCGGACAGGGGAGATTCAGCCCCAGCATTTT
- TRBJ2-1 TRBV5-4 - CASRRGGPSEQFF TGTGCCAGCCGCAGGGGGGGGCCCAGTGAGCAGTTCTTC
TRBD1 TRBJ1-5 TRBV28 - CASSTTGLRNQPQHF TGTGCCAGCAGTACGACAGGGCTTCGCAATCAGCCCCAGCATTTT
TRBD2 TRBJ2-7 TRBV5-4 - CASSFPDRGEREQYF TGTGCCAGCAGCTTTCCGGACCGGGGGGAGCGGGAGCAGTACTTC
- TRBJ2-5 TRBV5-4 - CASSSGQSQETQYF TGTGCCAGCAGTTCCGGACAGAGCCAAGAGACCCAGTACTTC
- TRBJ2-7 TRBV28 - CASSKPALLEQYF TGTGCCAGCAGTAAACCGGCCCTCCTGGAGCAGTACTTC
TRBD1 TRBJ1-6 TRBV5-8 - CASSPGQASPLHF TGTGCCAGCAGCCCTGGACAGGCCTCACCCCTCCACTTT